These T cell receptor beta chains were read from a single sample in a study of identifying expanded T cells in peripheral blood. The assay was immunoSEQ multiplex PCR, and TCRdb's table has in-frame clones only and misses some. This table holds around 85,000 clones, around 90% found once. The sequenced material came from blood. All receptors come from a person aged 18 to 70 in good health. Both conserved end residues are part of each CDR3. D genes are given only for firm matches. Only some rows state a clone size, as once, few, many or a class for expanded clones.

>TRBV5-1|.|TRBJ1-5|TRBD1
TGCGCCAGCAGCCCGGGGACAGGTTATCAGCCCCAGCATTTT
CASSPGTGYQPQHF
>TRBV7-9|.|TRBJ1-5|.
TGTGCCAGCAGCTTGGACGGAGGACGAAATCAGCCCCAGCATTTT
CASSLDGGRNQPQHF
>TRBV6-5|.|TRBJ2-7|TRBD1
TGTGCCAGCAGTCCTGCCGGGACAGGTACCTACGAGCAGTACTTC
CASSPAGTGTYEQYF
>TRBV19|few|TRBJ1-2|.
TGTGCCAGTAGTATCGGCCAGCTTAGTAGCTACACCTTC
CASSIGQLSSYTF
>TRBV4-1|once|TRBJ2-3|.
TGCGCCAGCAGCCAAGATCCCCCCCCAGATACGCAGTATTTT
CASSQDPPPDTQYF
>TRBV7-9|.|TRBJ1-2|.
TGTGCCAGCAGCTTGAGGGGGGTTAACTATGGCTACACCTTC
CASSLRGVNYGYTF
>TRBV19|.|TRBJ1-2|TRBD1
TGTGCCAGTAGTATTGGGACAGGGGCCCACTATGGCTACACCTTC
CASSIGTGAHYGYTF
>TRBV15|.|TRBJ1-4|.
TGTGCCACCAGCAGAGAAAGGGCCGGGCCGGAAAAACTGTTTTTT
CATSRERAGPEKLFF
>TRBV18|once|TRBJ2-5|.
TGTGCCAGCTCAGACTCTGGACTTTTAGAGACCCAGTACTTC
CASSDSGLLETQYF
>TRBV5-4|.|TRBJ2-7|.
TGTGCCAGCAGCTTGGTCTCTGGTATACACGAGCAGTACTTC
CASSLVSGIHEQYF
>TRBV5-6|.|TRBJ2-7|.
TGTGCCAGCAGCTTCGAGGGGGGAGGCGGCGAGCAGTACTTC
CASSFEGGGGEQYF
>TRBV19|.|TRBJ2-7|.
TGTGCCAGTAGTATAGGGTGGGGCGCATCCTACGAGCAGTACTTC
CASSIGWGASYEQYF
>TRBV19|.|TRBJ1-1|.
TGTGCCAGTAGTATAGTGGGGGGGCCGGGCACTGAAGCTTTCTTT
CASSIVGGPGTEAFF
>TRBV11-2|.|TRBJ1-2|.
TGTGCCAGCAGCTTAGGGGCCAGCACGAGAGGCTACACCTTC
CASSLGASTRGYTF
>TRBV18|.|TRBJ1-6|TRBD1
TGTGCCAGCTCCCCCTGGACAGGGGACGGTAATTCACCCCTCCACTTT
CASSPWTGDGNSPLHF
>TRBV29-1|once|TRBJ2-3|TRBD1
TGCAGCGGTGCGACAGGGGCAGATACGCAGTATTTT
CSGATGADTQYF
>TRBV28|.|TRBJ1-5|.
TGTGCCAGCAGTTTACCGGGGGCGCTCGGTCAGCCCCAGCATTTT
CASSLPGALGQPQHF
>TRBV30|.|TRBJ1-5|.
TGTGCCTGGAAGCTTTCTGGGGGCGGGGGAGGCCAGCCCCAGCATTTT
CAWKLSGGGGGQPQHF
>TRBV5-1|.|TRBJ2-7|TRBD1
TGCGCCAGCAGCTTGATTCCCCGGACAGGCTTCTCCTACGAGCAGTACTTC
CASSLIPRTGFSYEQYF
>TRBV7-6|.|TRBJ2-7|.
TGTGCCAGCAGCGGAGCGAGGCAGTACTTC
CASSGARQYF
>TRBV27|.|TRBJ1-6|.
TGTGCCAGCAGTTTATTGGGAGGGGGGTATTGGTATAATTCACCCCTCCACTTT
CASSLLGGGYWYNSPLHF
>TRBV25-1|once|TRBJ1-4|.
TGTGCCAGCAGTGGATCCAGCCTGAATGAAAAACTGTTTTTT
CASSGSSLNEKLFF
>TRBV7-8|.|TRBJ2-5|.
TGTGCCAGCAGCCCCCGGGTCGTGGAGACCCAGTACTTC
CASSPRVVETQYF
>TRBV9|.|TRBJ2-1|TRBD1
TGTGCCAGCAGCGTAGACATAGGACAGGGGGCGTACGGTGAGCAGTTCTTC
CASSVDIGQGAYGEQFF
>TRBV19|.|TRBJ2-2|TRBD2
TGTGCCAGTAGTCGGCGGGAGACCGGGGAGCTGTTTTTT
CASSRRETGELFF
>TRBV5-1|.|TRBJ2-3|.
TGCGCCAGCAGGACAGCACAAGGTAGCGATACGCAGTATTTT
CASRTAQGSDTQYF
>TRBV4-2|.|TRBJ1-6|.
TGTGCCAGCAGTGAGGGCAACTATAATTCACCCCTCCACTTT
CASSEGNYNSPLHF
>TRBV7-2|.|TRBJ1-6|.
TGTGCCAGCAGCCCCTTACATAATTCACCCCTCCACTTT
CASSPLHNSPLHF
>TRBV6-4|.|TRBJ1-5|.
TGTGCCAGCAGTGAAAGGGGTGACAATCAGCCCCAGCATTTT
CASSERGDNQPQHF
>TRBV7-9|.|TRBJ2-3|.
TGTGCCAGCAGTTCGGACACACGACTCACAGATACGCAGTATTTT
CASSSDTRLTDTQYF
>TRBV7-9|.|TRBJ1-6|TRBD1
TGTGCCGGGGGGACAGAGTATAATTCACCCCTCCACTTT
CAGGTEYNSPLHF
>TRBV7-2|.|TRBJ1-1|TRBD1
TGTGCCAGCAGCTTAGGGGCGGACAGGGAAGCTTTCTTT
CASSLGADREAFF
>TRBV7-2|.|TRBJ2-5|.
TGTGCCAGCAGTCTGACGTTCCGCCTAGGCCCTTACTTC
CASSLTFRLGPYF
>TRBV4-2|.|TRBJ2-6|TRBD1
TGTGCCAGCAGCCACGAACAGGGGTCTGGGGCCAACGTCCTGACTTTC
CASSHEQGSGANVLTF
>TRBV7-9|.|TRBJ2-3|.
TGTGCCAGCAGCTTAGGGGTTGATACGCAGTATTTT
CASSLGVDTQYF
>TRBV4-2|many|TRBJ1-2|TRBD1
TGTGCCAGCAGCCGACCGGGACAGGGGGCCGGGGGATATGGCTACACCTTC
CASSRPGQGAGGYGYTF
>TRBV19|once|TRBJ2-7|.
TGTGCCAGTAGTCCTTTGAGGGGCGAGCAGTACTTC
CASSPLRGEQYF
>TRBV5-6|.|TRBJ1-1|.
TGTGCCAGCACCCGGGGGGCACCTCCCATGAACACTGAAGCTTTCTTT
CASTRGAPPMNTEAFF
>TRBV10-3|.|TRBJ2-1|TRBD1
TGTGCCATCAGTGAAGGACAGGAAGGGAATGAGCAGTTCTTC
CAISEGQEGNEQFF
>TRBV5-4|.|TRBJ1-2|TRBD1
TGTGCCATGACCCGGGGTCAGGGGGCCGATGGCTACACCTTC
CAMTRGQGADGYTF
>TRBV5-6|.|TRBJ2-7|TRBD1
TGTGCCAGCAGCCGTGGGACAGTCCAGCTCTACGAGCAGTACTTC
CASSRGTVQLYEQYF
>TRBV6-1|.|TRBJ2-7|.
TGTGCCAGCAGGGCTACCTACGAGCAGTACTTC
CASRATYEQYF
>TRBV19|.|TRBJ1-1|.
TGTGCCAGTAGTCCTCGGGGAAACACTGAAGCTTTCTTT
CASSPRGNTEAFF
>TRBV7-7|.|TRBJ2-2|.
TGTGCCAGCAGTTCCAGGGATTCGGGAGTCGGGGAGCTGTTTTTT
CASSSRDSGVGELFF
>TRBV14|.|TRBJ2-2|.
TGTGCCAGCAGACAGGGTAAGCCGTACACCGGGGAGCTGTTTTTT
CASRQGKPYTGELFF
>TRBV4-3|.|TRBJ1-2|.
TGCGCCAGCAGCCAAGATCTAGGACCGACCTATGGCTACACCTTC
CASSQDLGPTYGYTF
>TRBV10-2|.|TRBJ2-5|.
TGCGCCAGCATGGACGAAGAGACCCAGTACTTC
CASMDEETQYF
>TRBV6-1|.|TRBJ2-1|TRBD2
TGTGCCACCCTACCTTGGGAGGGGCTGTACAATGAGCAGTTCTTC
CATLPWEGLYNEQFF
>TRBV2|.|TRBJ2-1|TRBD2
TGTGCCATCCCCCTCGGGGGGGCGGCTTACAATGAGCAGTTCTTC
CAIPLGGAAYNEQFF
>TRBV19|.|TRBJ2-5|TRBD2
TGTGCCAGTAGACGCGGGGGGGCATCGGAGACCCAGTACTTC
CASRRGGASETQYF
>TRBV7-2|.|TRBJ2-3|.
TGTGCCAACAGCCCCCGTCTGGGGGTTCCAGATACGCAGTATTTT
CANSPRLGVPDTQYF
>TRBV28|once|TRBJ1-5|.
TGTGCCAGCAGCCACCACTCCGGCAATCAGCCCCAGCATTTT
CASSHHSGNQPQHF
>TRBV2|.|TRBJ1-1|.
TGTGCCAACGGGCGAGGGGCGCGAGAAGCTTTCTTT
CANGRGAREAFF
>TRBV5-1|.|TRBJ2-5|.
TGCGCCAGCAGCACGGGCGGTGGGGAGACCCAGTACTTC
CASSTGGGETQYF
>TRBV19|.|TRBJ1-1|.
TGTGCCAGTACGTGGGAGCTGAACACTGAAGCTTTCTTT
CASTWELNTEAFF
>TRBV7-9|.|TRBJ2-7|.
TGTGCCAGCAGCTATTTTCCTAAGGCGACCTACGAGCAGTACTTC
CASSYFPKATYEQYF
>TRBV6-1|.|TRBJ2-3|.
TGTGCCAGCAGTGGCGCACCAGGGGGGTTGAGGAGCACAGATACGCAGTATTTT
CASSGAPGGLRSTDTQYF
>TRBV9|.|TRBJ2-3|.
TGTGCCAGCAGCGGGCGCCCTGTTGGACTTCTCCGACTGAGCACAGATACGCAGTATTTT
CASSGRPVGLLRLSTDTQYF
>TRBV28|few|TRBJ2-2|.
TGTGCCAGCTGTTGGGTCTTTGCCGGGGAGCTGTTTTTT
CASCWVFAGELFF